These 25 T cell receptor beta chains were all obtained from the same sample, sequenced in a study of blood T cell repertoires in COVID-19. The data were produced by immunoSEQ multiplex PCR, yet TCRdb's version contains in-frame clones alone and is incomplete. The sample includes about 130,000 clones, approximately 89% of them seen just once. The material sequenced was peripheral blood. These receptors were collected from a woman aged 70-85 years with COVID-19, enrolled during active disease.

This chain joins TRBV6-1 and TRBJ1-1; tentative D call: TRBD1 (6 bases). Trimming left V 0 bases short and J 2 bases short, with 10 bases between. CDR3 size: 15 residues. The germline V gene has CDR1 MNHNS and CDR2 SASEGT. CDR3 sequence: CASSEAGAFNTEAFF. Here the CDR3 DNA reads TGTGCCAGCAGTGAAGCGGGGGCCTTCAACACTGAAGCTTTCTTT.

This rearrangement joins TRBV7-3 to TRBJ2-2, with 12 bases aligning to TRBD1. The V and J ends lost 2 bases and 6 bases, in that order; junction bases with no gene match: 4. Germline-derived CDR1 and CDR2 are SGHTA and FQGTGA. The CDR3 is made up of 16 amino acids. CDR3 in amino acids: CASSLPGQGAPGELFF. The CDR3, as DNA: TGTGCCAGCAGCTTACCGGGACAGGGGGCTCCCGGGGAGCTGTTTTTT.

V gene TRBV10-1 combines with J gene TRBJ1-3; the D is unclear. Germline loops: CDR1 WNHNN, CDR2 SYGVQD (reference sequence). The V gene lost 6 bases and the J gene lost 0 bases, with 9 bases spanning the gap. CDR3 length equals 14 residues. CDR3 sequence reads: CASRNSNSGNTIYF. The CDR3 nucleotides are TGCGCCAGCAGGAATTCTAACTCTGGAAACACCATATATTTT.

The rearrangement uses TRBV2 and TRBJ2-5; TRBD2 agrees at 9 bases. CDR3 length: 13 residues. The V and J ends lost 9 bases and 5 bases, in that order; junction bases with no gene match: 7. Per germline, CDR1 SNHLY and CDR2 FYNNEI. The CDR3 here is CASGGGGLETQYF. Here the CDR3 DNA reads TGTGCCAGTGGCGGGGGGGGCTTGGAGACCCAGTACTTC.

This sequence joins TRBV5-4 and TRBJ2-6, with no clear D. This CDR3 has 16 amino acids. Germline V gene lookup returns CDR1 SGHNT and CDR2 YYREEE (reference sequence). Trimming cost V 2 bases and J 0 bases, with 9 bases left between them. The CDR3 region has the DNA TGTGCCAGCAGCTTTAAGCTCGGCTCTGGGGCCAACGTCCTGACTTTC. Its translation: CASSFKLGSGANVLTF.

The chain employs TRBV12-3 or TRBV12-4 and TRBJ1-1; a possible D gene is TRBD1 (6 bases). The V and J ends lost 6 bases and 6 bases respectively, with 14 bases between them. The CDR3 extends over 13 amino acids. The CDR3 sequence: CASSPLTGPEAFF. The DNA for the CDR3 is TGTGCCAGCAGCCCACTGACAGGCCCTGAAGCTTTCTTT.

The chain links TRBV3-1 (or the pseudogene TRBV3-2) to TRBJ2-7; 9 bases match TRBD2. CDR1 LGHDT and CDR2 YNNKEL come from the germline V gene (reference sequence). The V and J ends lost 1 base and 4 bases, in that order; junction bases with no gene match: 5. This CDR3 is 15 amino acids long. This CDR3 reads CASSQVARGGYEQYF. In DNA, the CDR3 is TGTGCCAGCAGCCAAGTGGCGCGGGGGGGATACGAGCAGTACTTC.

The chain has TRBV6-5 and TRBJ1-1, with 9 bases that match TRBD1. Trimming took 6 bases from V and 5 from J; bases not matched to a gene: 4. Per the germline V gene, CDR1 is MNHEY and CDR2 is SVGAGI. This CDR3 contains 13 residues. The CDR3 loop reads CASRTGGLTEAFF. CDR3 nucleotides: TGTGCCAGCAGAACAGGGGGCTTGACTGAAGCTTTCTTT.

The chain is built from TRBV10-3 and TRBJ2-5; 7 nucleotides agree with TRBD1. Germline-derived CDR1 and CDR2 are ENHRY and SYGVKD. CDR3 length equals 12 residues. The ends lost 10 bases at V and 5 bases at J; junction bases unmatched: 7. The CDR3 loop reads CATRQGDETQYF. The DNA for the CDR3 is TGTGCCACCCGACAGGGTGATGAGACCCAGTACTTC.

V is TRBV7-9 and J is TRBJ2-5, with D maybe TRBD2 (7 bases). CDR1 and CDR2 (germline): SEHNR, FQNEAQ (reference sequence). Trimming stripped 5 bases from V and 0 bases from J, with 19 bases between. The CDR3 runs to 17 residues. CDR3 residues: CASSTLGGGLYQETQYF. In DNA, the CDR3 is TGTGCCAGCAGCACCCTTGGGGGGGGCCTGTACCAAGAGACCCAGTACTTC.

The rearrangement links TRBV5-1 to TRBJ2-1; D unclear. The V end lost 2 bases, the J end lost 7 bases, and 7 bases lay between the germline ends. The CDR3 is made up of 12 amino acids. Germline values: CDR1 SGHRS, CDR2 YFSETQ. CDR3 amino acids: CASSFPQNEQFF. In DNA form, the CDR3 reads TGCGCCAGCAGCTTCCCCCAGAATGAGCAGTTCTTC. The entire variable domain, with the rest obtained from reference TRBV5-1 and TRBJ2-1, is as follows: KAGVTQTPRYLIKTRGQQVTLSCSPISGHRSVSWYQQTPGQGLQFLFEYFSETQRNKGNFPGRFSGRQFSNSRSEMNVSTLELGDSALYLCASSFPQNEQFFGPGTRLTVL.

About this clone itself: The same CDR3 also results from other DNA sequences found in this sample. The chain has TRBV5-1 and TRBJ2-3, with 10 positions matching TRBD1. CDR1 is SGHRS and CDR2 is YFSETQ in the germline V gene. J was trimmed by 5 bases and V by 4 bases; bases with no gene match: 25. This CDR3 has 21 residues. The CDR3 region is CASSPNPGQGFLLAARDTQYF. DNA of the CDR3: TGCGCCAGCAGCCCGAATCCGGGACAGGGGTTTCTCCTCGCGGCGAGAGATACGCAGTATTTT.

This chain joins TRBV3-1 (or the pseudogene TRBV3-2) and TRBJ2-5, with TRBD2 matching over 12 bases. Trimming took 3 bases from V and 5 from J; bases not matched to a gene: 10. The CDR3 is made up of 17 amino acids. CDR1 is LGHDT, CDR2 YNNKEL, per germline (reference sequence). The CDR3, as DNA: TGTGCCAGCAGCCATCTAGCGGGGGGGCGAGGCAGGGAGACCCAGTACTTC. Amino acid sequence: CASSHLAGGRGRETQYF.

The chain carries TRBV25-1 and TRBJ2-7; D is possibly TRBD2 (6 bases). CDR1 and CDR2 (germline): MGHDK, SYGVNS. Deletions cut 0 bases from V and 2 bases from J, with 11 bases between. The CDR3 is made up of 15 amino acids. The CDR3 DNA follows: TGTGCCAGCAGTGAATATCGGGACTCTACCTACGAGCAGTACTTC. Protein product: CASSEYRDSTYEQYF.

CDR3 nucleotide sequence: TGTGCCAGCAGCTTACAGGGTGTTGGGCAGCCCCAGCATTTT. Protein product: CASSLQGVGQPQHF. The genes are TRBV5-6 and TRBJ1-5, with a tentative D call TRBD1 (6 bases). The CDR3 covers 14 residues. Germline CDR1 and CDR2: SGHDT and YYEEEE. Trimming stripped 2 bases from V and 7 bases from J, with 13 bases between.

The chain links TRBV9 to TRBJ1-2, with 9 bases identical to TRBD1. Germline V gene lookup returns CDR1 SGDLS and CDR2 YYNGEE. Germline trimming cut 3 bases from V and 7 bases from J; bases unmatched to any gene: 4. The CDR3 sequence is 13 residues long. The CDR3 nucleotides are TGTGCCAGCAGCGCCGGGACAGGGATTGGCTACACCTTC. Amino acid sequence: CASSAGTGIGYTF.

This rearrangement joins TRBV21-1 to TRBJ2-7; the DNA was not compared with TRBD2, the D call given in the table. TRBV21-1 constitutes a pseudogene. This CDR3 is built from 16 residues. CDR3 residues: CASSKVRRRTHYEQYF. DNA for the CDR3: TGTGCCAGCAGCAAAGTGAGGCGGCGAACGCACTACGAGCAGTACTTC.

V and J are TRBV10-1 and TRBJ2-5; 13 nucleotides align to TRBD2. Germline V gene sequence: CDR1 WNHNN, CDR2 SYGVQD (reference sequence). This CDR3 has 16 amino acids. V was pared by 7 bases and J by 1 base, with 6 bases of the junction left unmatched. The CDR3 protein is CASTSGLAGTQETQYF. Here the CDR3 DNA reads TGCGCCAGCACTTCGGGACTAGCGGGGACCCAAGAGACCCAGTACTTC.

The chain uses TRBV7-9 and TRBJ1-1, with D tentatively TRBD1 (5 bases). CDR3 length: 15 amino acids. Germline V gives CDR1 SEHNR, CDR2 FQNEAQ (reference sequence). The germline V and J ends were trimmed by 1 base and 3 bases, with 12 bases remaining between them. CDR3 amino acids: CASSLGWGGDTEAFF. CDR3 DNA sequence: TGTGCCAGCAGCTTAGGTTGGGGCGGCGACACTGAAGCTTTCTTT.

The V call is TRBV7-8, the J call TRBJ2-1, with TRBD2 matching 14 bases. The junction had 14 bases not matched to a gene; V was cut back by 5 bases and J by 2 bases. The CDR3 is 20 residues long. Germline V gene lookup returns CDR1 SGHVS and CDR2 FQNEAQ. The CDR3 DNA reads as TGTGCCAGCAGCGCGAGGACTAGCGGGGGGCCACCGAATCCCTACAATGAGCAGTTCTTC. This translates into CASSARTSGGPPNPYNEQFF.

V and J are TRBV6-5 and TRBJ1-5, with unresolved D. Germline V gives CDR1 MNHEY, CDR2 SVGAGI. The CDR3 has 12 amino acids. V shed 5 bases and J shed 3 bases, with 5 bases lying between them. DNA for the CDR3: TGTGCCAGCAGTCAGGACAATCAGCCCCAGCATTTT. Translating gives CASSQDNQPQHF.

The rearrangement joins TRBV28 to TRBJ2-6; 8 nucleotides line up with TRBD1. From germline, CDR1 is MDHEN and CDR2 SYDVKM. The CDR3 covers 15 residues. With 5 bases clipped from V and 0 bases from J, the junction kept 0 bases outside the gene matches. CDR3 coding DNA: TGTGCCAGCAGTACAGGGGGCTCTGGGGCCAACGTCCTGACTTTC. Encoded protein: CASSTGGSGANVLTF.

The table lists this clone with a few counts. This chain links TRBV27 with TRBJ1-2; 9 nucleotides agree with TRBD1. J lost 9 bases, V lost 5 bases, and 13 bases had no gene match. Germline CDR1 MNHEY, CDR2 SMNVEV (reference sequence). The CDR3 spans 15 residues. CDR3 sequence: CASSVTGTGRGSYTF. CDR3 nucleotide sequence: TGTGCCAGCAGTGTTACCGGGACAGGGAGAGGTAGCTACACCTTC.

The V gene is TRBV6-1, the J gene TRBJ1-5; perhaps TRBD1 as D (6 bases). V lost 2 bases and J 1 base, leaving 15 bases between the germline ends. The CDR3 contains 17 residues. Looked up from germline, CDR1 is MNHNS and CDR2 is SASEGT. The CDR3 is CASSENEQGTSNQPQHF. CDR3 bases: TGTGCCAGCAGTGAAAACGAACAGGGTACGAGCAATCAGCCCCAGCATTTT.

This clone has more than one count but fewer than ten. This chain joins TRBV19 and TRBJ2-2, with D tentatively TRBD1 (5 bases). CDR3 length equals 15 residues. Trimming took 5 bases from V and 6 from J, leaving 16 bases between them. Germline CDR1 and CDR2: LNHDA and SQIVND (reference sequence). In DNA form, the CDR3 reads TGTGCCAGTAGTCACCTTGGCAGGGTCCCCGGGGAGCTGTTTTTT. Its protein product is CASSHLGRVPGELFF.